This entry concerns a single T cell receptor beta chain. Its antigen remains unknown. Using CD45RO/CCR7/CD25/CD127/CD95/CD27, CD4+ naive, central memory, regulatory and stem cell-like memory cells were sorted. Each of the sorted populations had a purity greater than 95%. The CDR3 consists of 14 residues. Germline V gene sequence: CDR1 SGHTA, CDR2 FQGNSA. J gave up 6 bases and V 5 bases, and 6 bases lay outside the gene matches. This specimen comes from a study of beta chain features in type 1 diabetes. Study conclusions and caveats: A potential PCR bias toward shorter templates would be equal in patient and control samples. Naive, central memory and regulatory TCRB repertoires appeared more similar among patients than healthy donors.

Expressed TCRB transcripts were sequenced, since all the RNA that had been isolated was reverse transcribed. Generated by immunoSEQ multiplex PCR, the TCRdb table keeps only in-frame clones and is missing some. The table has approximately 340,000 clones, about 15% seen once. This rearrangement joins TRBV7-2 to TRBJ2-2, with 7 positions matching TRBD1. The material sequenced was naive CD4+ T cells from blood. The source is a woman aged 18-29 years in good health. CDR3 residues: CASSRLQGSGELFF. CDR3 nucleotides: TGTGCCAGCAGCCGATTACAGGGGTCCGGGGAGCTGTTTTTT.